This T cell receptor beta chain originates from a study of regulatory dendritic cells for organ transplantation. Notes on the study in general: Memory CD8+ T cells were the most oligoclonal; naive cells were highly diverse.

Germline loops: CDR1 MNHEY, CDR2 SMNVEV (reference sequence). V dropped 11 bases and J dropped 2 bases, with 10 bases sitting between them. The CDR3 runs 13 residues. This clone came up once. The antigen remains undetermined. Measured with immunoSEQ multiplex PCR; TCRdb has only the in-frame clones, and not every one. The table lists fewer than 40,000 clones, 90% to 95% of them singletons, with around 0.11% in the top ten. The sequencing input was naive CD8+ T cells from blood. The subset was: CD45RA+ naive T cells. This sequence was found in a human donor in good health. V and J are TRBV27 and TRBJ2-6, with D perhaps assigned TRBD1 or TRBD2 (5 bases each). CDR3 bases: TGTGCCTCCGGGGACCCTGGGGCCAACGTCCTGACTTTC. This translates into CASGDPGANVLTF.